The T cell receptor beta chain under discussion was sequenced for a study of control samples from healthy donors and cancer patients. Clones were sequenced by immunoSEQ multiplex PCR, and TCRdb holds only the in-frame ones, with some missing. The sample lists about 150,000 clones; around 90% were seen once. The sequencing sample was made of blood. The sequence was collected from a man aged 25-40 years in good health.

The CDR3 sequence: CASSQDGSGGADIQYF. CDR3 in DNA: TGTGCCAGCAGCCAAGACGGTAGCGGGGGGGCAGACATTCAGTACTTC. The gene calls are TRBV4-2 and TRBJ2-4; 11 bases map to TRBD2. CDR3 length equals 16 residues. CDR1 and CDR2 (germline): LGHNA, YNFKEQ. V shed 0 bases, J shed 8 bases, and the junction held 6 bases outside the gene matches.